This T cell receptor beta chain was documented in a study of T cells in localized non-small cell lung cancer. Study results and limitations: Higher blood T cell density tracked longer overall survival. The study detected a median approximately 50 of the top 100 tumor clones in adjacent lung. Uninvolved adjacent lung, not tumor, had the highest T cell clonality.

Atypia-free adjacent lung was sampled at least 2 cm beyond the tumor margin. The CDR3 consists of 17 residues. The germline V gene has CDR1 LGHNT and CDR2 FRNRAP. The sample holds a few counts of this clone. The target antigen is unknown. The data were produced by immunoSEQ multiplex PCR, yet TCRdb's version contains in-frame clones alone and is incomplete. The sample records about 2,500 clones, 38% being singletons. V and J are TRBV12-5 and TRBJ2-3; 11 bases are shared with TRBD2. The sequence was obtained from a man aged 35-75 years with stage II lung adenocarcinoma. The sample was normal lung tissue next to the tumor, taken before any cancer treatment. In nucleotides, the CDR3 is TGTGCCAGCAACGTAGGAGTAGCGGGGGGGAGAGGAGATACGCAGTATTTT. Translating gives CASNVGVAGGRGDTQYF.